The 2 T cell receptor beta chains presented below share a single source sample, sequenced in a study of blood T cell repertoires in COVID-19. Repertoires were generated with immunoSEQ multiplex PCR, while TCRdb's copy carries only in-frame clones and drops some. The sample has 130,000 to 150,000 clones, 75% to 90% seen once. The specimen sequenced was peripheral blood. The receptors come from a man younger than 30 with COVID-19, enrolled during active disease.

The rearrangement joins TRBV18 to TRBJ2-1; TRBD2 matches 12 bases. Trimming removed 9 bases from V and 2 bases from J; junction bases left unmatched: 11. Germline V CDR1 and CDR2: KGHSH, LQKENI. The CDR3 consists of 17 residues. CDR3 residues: CASSVTSGRSAYNEQFF. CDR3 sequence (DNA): TGTGCCAGTTCGGTGACTAGCGGGAGAAGCGCCTACAATGAGCAGTTCTTC. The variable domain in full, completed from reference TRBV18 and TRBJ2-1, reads NAGVMQNPRHLVRRRGQEARLRCSPMKGHSHVYWYRQLPEEGLKFMVYLQKENIIDESGMPKERFSAEFPKEGPSILRIQQVVRGDSAAYFCASSVTSGRSAYNEQFFGPGTRLTVL.

The CDR3 DNA reads TGTGCCAGCAGTCAAACACGGACTAGCGGGAGATCGGAGACCCAGTACTTC. Protein product: CASSQTRTSGRSETQYF. The chain couples TRBV6-2 or TRBV6-3 to TRBJ2-5; the match to TRBD2 covers 13 bases. Trimming cost V 5 bases and J 5 bases; bases outside gene matches: 11. The germline V gene encodes CDR1 MNHEY and CDR2 SVGEGT. The CDR3 covers 17 residues.